This T cell receptor (beta chain) is from a study of T cell responses to AZD1222 COVID-19 vaccine. A note on this clone: Its antigen is unknown.

Germline V gene lookup returns CDR1 SGHTA and CDR2 FQGNSA. V was pared by 5 bases and J by 8 bases, with 13 bases between. CDR3 length: 13 residues. Whole-study results and caveats: CD4 TCRs associated with vaccination spanned spike, dominating at 160-218 and 743-854. White British ancestry dominated among donors, who included more females, and clonal diversity was possibly underestimated. Just a handful of AZD1222 recipients tested seropositive at baseline. Increases in Spike-specific TCR breadth and depth were seen after two AZD1222 doses.

This table comes from immunoSEQ multiplex PCR, and its TCRdb copy is limited to in-frame clones, with some not included. Altogether approximately 220,000 clones are present, 85% to 95% being singletons, with the ten largest covering roughly 0.99%. The V and J genes are TRBV7-2 and TRBJ2-1; D uncertain. The sequencing used peripheral blood, collected on day 0 of MenACWY control vaccination. The TCR comes from an adult in good health. The CDR3 loop reads CASSPHWSYEQFF. The CDR3, as DNA: TGTGCCAGCAGCCCTCACTGGTCATATGAGCAGTTCTTC.